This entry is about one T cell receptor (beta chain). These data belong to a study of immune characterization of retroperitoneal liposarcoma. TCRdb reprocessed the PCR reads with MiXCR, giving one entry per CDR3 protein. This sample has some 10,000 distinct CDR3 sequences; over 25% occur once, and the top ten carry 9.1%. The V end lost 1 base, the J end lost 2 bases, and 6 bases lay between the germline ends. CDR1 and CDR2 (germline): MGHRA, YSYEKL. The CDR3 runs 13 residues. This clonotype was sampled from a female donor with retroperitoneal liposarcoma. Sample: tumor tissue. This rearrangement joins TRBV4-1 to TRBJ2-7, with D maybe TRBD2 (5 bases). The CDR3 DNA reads TGCGCCAGCAGCCAAGGAGGGCCCTACGAGCAGTACTTC. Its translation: CASSQGGPYEQYF.